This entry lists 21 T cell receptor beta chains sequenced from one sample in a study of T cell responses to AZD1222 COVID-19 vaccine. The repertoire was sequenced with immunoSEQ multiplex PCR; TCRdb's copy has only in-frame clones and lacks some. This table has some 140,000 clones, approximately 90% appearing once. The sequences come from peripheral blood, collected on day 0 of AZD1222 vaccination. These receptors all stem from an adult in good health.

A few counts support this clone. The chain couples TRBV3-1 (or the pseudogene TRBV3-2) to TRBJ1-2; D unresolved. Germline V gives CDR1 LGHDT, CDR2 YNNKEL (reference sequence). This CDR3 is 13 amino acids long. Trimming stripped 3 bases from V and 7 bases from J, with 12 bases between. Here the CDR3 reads CASSQRAGLGYTF. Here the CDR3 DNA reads TGTGCCAGCAGCCAGAGGGCAGGACTTGGCTACACCTTC.

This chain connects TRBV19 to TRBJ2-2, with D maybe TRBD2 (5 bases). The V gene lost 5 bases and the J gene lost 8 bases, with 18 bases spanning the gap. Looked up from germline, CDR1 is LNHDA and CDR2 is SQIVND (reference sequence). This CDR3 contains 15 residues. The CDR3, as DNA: TGTGCCAGTAGTTTCGGGGTCTCCCGGTGGGGGGAGCTGTTTTTT. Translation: CASSFGVSRWGELFF.

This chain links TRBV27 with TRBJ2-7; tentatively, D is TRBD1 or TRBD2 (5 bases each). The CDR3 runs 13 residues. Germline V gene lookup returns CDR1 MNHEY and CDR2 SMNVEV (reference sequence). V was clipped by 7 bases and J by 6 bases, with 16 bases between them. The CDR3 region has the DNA TGTGCCAGCACGGAGAAGACGGGGCTCGAGCAGTACTTC. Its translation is CASTEKTGLEQYF.

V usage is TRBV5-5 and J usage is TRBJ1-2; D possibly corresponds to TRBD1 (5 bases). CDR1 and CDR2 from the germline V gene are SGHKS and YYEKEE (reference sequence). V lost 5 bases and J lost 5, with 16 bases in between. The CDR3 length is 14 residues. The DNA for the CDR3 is TGTGCCAGCAGTGTTACGCGGGGGTTTTATGGCTACACCTTC. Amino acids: CASSVTRGFYGYTF.

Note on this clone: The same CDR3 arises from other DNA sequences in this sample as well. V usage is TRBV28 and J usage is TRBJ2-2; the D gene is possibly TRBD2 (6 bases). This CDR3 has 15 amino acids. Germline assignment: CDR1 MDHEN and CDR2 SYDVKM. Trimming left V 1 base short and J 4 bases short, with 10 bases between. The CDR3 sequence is CASSLSGSGTGELFF. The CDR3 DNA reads TGTGCCAGCAGTTTATCGGGTAGCGGCACCGGGGAGCTGTTTTTT.

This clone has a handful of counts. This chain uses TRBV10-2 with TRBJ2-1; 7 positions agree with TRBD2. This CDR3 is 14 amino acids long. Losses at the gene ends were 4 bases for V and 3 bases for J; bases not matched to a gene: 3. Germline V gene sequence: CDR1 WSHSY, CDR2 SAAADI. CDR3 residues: CASSVASGYNEQFF. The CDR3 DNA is TGCGCCAGCAGTGTGGCTAGCGGCTACAATGAGCAGTTCTTC.

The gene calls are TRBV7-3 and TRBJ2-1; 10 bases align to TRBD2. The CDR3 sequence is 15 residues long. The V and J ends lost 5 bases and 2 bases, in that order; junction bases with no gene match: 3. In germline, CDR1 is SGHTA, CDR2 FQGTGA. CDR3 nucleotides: TGTGCCAGCAGCAAACTAGCGGGGCCCTACAATGAGCAGTTCTTC. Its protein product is CASSKLAGPYNEQFF.

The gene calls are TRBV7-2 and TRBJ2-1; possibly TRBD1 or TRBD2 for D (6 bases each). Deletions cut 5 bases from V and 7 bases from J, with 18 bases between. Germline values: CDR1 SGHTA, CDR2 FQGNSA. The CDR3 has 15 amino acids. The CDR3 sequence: CASSPGGYTVNEQFF. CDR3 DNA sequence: TGTGCCAGCAGCCCCGGGGGCTACACGGTGAATGAGCAGTTCTTC.

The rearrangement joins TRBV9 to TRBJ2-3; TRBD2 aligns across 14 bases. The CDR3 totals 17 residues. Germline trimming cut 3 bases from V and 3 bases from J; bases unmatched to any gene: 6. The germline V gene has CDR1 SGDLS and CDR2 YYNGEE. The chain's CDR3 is CASSGGLAGGSTDTQYF. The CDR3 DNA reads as TGTGCCAGCAGCGGAGGACTAGCGGGAGGTTCGACAGATACGCAGTATTTT.

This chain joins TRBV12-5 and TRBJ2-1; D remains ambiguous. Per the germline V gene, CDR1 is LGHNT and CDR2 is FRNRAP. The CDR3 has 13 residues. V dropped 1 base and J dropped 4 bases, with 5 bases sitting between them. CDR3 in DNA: TGTGCTAGTGGTTTGGATAGATACAATGAGCAGTTCTTC. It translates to CASGLDRYNEQFF. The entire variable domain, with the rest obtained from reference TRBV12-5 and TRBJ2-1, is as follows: DARVTQTPRHKVTEMGQEVTMRCQPILGHNTVFWYRQTMMQGLELLAYFRNRAPLDDSGMPKDRFSAEMPDATLATLKIQPSEPRDSAVYFCASGLDRYNEQFFGPGTRLTVL.

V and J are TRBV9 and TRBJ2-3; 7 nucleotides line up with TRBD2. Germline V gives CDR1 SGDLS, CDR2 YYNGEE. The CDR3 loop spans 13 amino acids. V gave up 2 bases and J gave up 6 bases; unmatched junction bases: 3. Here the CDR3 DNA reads TGTGCCAGCAGCGTTTCCGGGAGGGATACGCAGTATTTT. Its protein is CASSVSGRDTQYF.

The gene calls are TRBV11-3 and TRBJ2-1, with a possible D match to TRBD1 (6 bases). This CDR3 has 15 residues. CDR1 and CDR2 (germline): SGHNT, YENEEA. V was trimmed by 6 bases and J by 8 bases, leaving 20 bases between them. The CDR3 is CASRMGAARADEQFF. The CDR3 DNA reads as TGTGCCAGCAGGATGGGGGCCGCCAGGGCGGATGAGCAGTTCTTC.

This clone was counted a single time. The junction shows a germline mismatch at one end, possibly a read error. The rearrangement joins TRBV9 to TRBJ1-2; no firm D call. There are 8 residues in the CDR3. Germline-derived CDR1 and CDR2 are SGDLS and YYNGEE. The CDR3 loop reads CASSGDWF. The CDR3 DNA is TGTGCCAGCTCGGGCGATTGGTTC.

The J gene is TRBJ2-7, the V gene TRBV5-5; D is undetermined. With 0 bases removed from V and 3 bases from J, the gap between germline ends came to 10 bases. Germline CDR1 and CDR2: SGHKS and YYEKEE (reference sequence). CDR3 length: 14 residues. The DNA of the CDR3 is TGTGCCAGCAGCTTGGTGTCTTTAAACTACGAGCAGTACTTC. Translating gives CASSLVSLNYEQYF.

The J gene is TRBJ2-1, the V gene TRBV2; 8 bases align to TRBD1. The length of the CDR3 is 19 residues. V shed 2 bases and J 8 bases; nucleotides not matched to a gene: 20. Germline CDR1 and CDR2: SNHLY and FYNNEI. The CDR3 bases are TGTGCCAGCAGTGAAATCAGGGGGCGAAGCGGGCCGCTAGGGGATGAGCAGTTCTTC. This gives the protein CASSEIRGRSGPLGDEQFF.

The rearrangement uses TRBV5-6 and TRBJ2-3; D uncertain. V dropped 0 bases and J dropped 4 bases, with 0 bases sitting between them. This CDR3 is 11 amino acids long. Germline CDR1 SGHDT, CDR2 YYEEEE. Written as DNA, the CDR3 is TGTGCCAGCAGCTTGGCAGATACGCAGTATTTT. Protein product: CASSLADTQYF.

CDR3 protein: CASSSKGRGTYEQYF. The CDR3 nucleotides are TGTGCCAGCAGCTCTAAGGGGCGAGGTACCTACGAGCAGTACTTC. V is TRBV5-4 and J is TRBJ2-7; the D gene is possibly TRBD1 (5 bases). There are 15 residues in the CDR3. Trimming took off 3 bases at V and 2 bases at J, with 15 bases between the two ends. Germline-derived CDR1 and CDR2 are SGHNT and YYREEE (reference sequence).

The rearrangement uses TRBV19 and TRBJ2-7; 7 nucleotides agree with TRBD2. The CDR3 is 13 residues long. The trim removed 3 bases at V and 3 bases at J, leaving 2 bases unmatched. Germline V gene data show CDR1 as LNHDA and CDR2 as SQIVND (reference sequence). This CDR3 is CASSIGLGYEQYF. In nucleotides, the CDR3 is TGTGCCAGTAGTATCGGACTAGGCTACGAGCAGTACTTC.

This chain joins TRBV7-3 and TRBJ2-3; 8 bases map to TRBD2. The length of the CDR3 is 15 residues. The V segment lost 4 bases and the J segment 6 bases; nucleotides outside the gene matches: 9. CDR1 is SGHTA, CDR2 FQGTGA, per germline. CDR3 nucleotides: TGTGCCAGCAGCTATACTAGCGGACTGGCGGATACGCAGTATTTT. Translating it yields CASSYTSGLADTQYF.

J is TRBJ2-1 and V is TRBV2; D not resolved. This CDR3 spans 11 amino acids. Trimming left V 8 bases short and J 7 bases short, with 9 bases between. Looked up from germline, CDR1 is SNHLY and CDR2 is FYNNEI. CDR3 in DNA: TGTGCCAGCCTTGGAAGGAATGAGCAGTTCTTC. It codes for CASLGRNEQFF.

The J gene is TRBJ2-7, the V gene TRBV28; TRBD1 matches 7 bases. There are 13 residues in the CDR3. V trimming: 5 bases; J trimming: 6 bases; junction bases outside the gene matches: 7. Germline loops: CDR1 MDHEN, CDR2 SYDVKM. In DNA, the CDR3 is TGTGCCAGCAGTCTACTTCGGACAGGCGAGCAGTACTTC. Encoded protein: CASSLLRTGEQYF.